This T cell receptor beta chain was recorded in a study of a mutant IDH1 vaccine in newly diagnosed glioma. Overall study context: Treated patients had a mean age of 40.4 years and an approximately 60% male, approximately 38% female split. Antecedent treatment encompassed radiotherapy, temozolomide, or their combination; the majority received both. Study-level results: Pseudoprogression appears to have had no connection to changes in top peripheral T cell clonotypes.

Assay used: immunoSEQ multiplex PCR; TCRdb lists only in-frame clones, some missing. This table holds approximately 52,000 clones, more than 60% found once. Germline V gene sequence: CDR1 SGHNT, CDR2 YYREEE (reference sequence). Trimming stripped 4 bases from V and 19 bases from J, with 27 bases between. The CDR3 is made up of 15 amino acids. Concerning this clone itself: Its matching antigen is unknown.

The sample's time point: baseline, week 1 (first vaccination visit). Treatment described: pre-vaccination baseline after standard-of-care therapy. Patients carried new grade 3 or 4 IDH1-mutant astrocytomas lacking nuclear ATRX. The sample here was PBMCs, taken from a glioma patient treated with radiotherapy, temozolomide or both. The origin of this receptor is a woman aged 35 to 49 with glioma. The V call is TRBV5-4, the J call TRBJ1-6; D remains ambiguous. The CDR3 DNA is TGTGCCAGCAGCCCAAGCCCAGGAAATGAGACTCCCTCTCACTTT. Translated, it gives CASSPSPGNETPSHF.